This T cell receptor (beta chain) was profiled in a study of T-cell reconstitution after alpha-beta-depleted transplantation in children. The authors prepared the TCRbeta library with unique molecular identifiers. One entry per CDR3 protein, called by TCRdb with MiXCR from the PCR reads. Altogether roughly 490,000 distinct CDR3 sequences are present, approximately 10% being singletons, with the ten largest covering less than 15%. The study, taken as a whole, reports: By about two months after transplant, alpha-beta T cells reportedly arose from several hundred graft clones that had expanded.

On this clonotype: As yet, its antigen is unknown.

The CDR3 loop spans 13 amino acids. The V end lost 2 bases, the J end lost 6 bases, and 13 bases lay between the germline ends. Germline CDR1 is DFQATT and CDR2 is SNEGSKA (reference sequence). The sample here was PBMCs, mostly from graft donor cells, taken 180 days after TCRalphabeta/CD19-depleted stem cell transplant. The chain couples TRBV20-1 to TRBJ2-5; the D gene is possibly TRBD2 (6 bases). The receptor was derived from a female patient aged 2 to 10 who had a stem cell transplant for aplastic anemia, so the T cells may come from the graft donor. The CDR3 reads CSARSLAWQTQYF. Written as DNA, the CDR3 is TGCAGTGCTAGAAGCCTAGCGTGGCAGACCCAGTACTTC.